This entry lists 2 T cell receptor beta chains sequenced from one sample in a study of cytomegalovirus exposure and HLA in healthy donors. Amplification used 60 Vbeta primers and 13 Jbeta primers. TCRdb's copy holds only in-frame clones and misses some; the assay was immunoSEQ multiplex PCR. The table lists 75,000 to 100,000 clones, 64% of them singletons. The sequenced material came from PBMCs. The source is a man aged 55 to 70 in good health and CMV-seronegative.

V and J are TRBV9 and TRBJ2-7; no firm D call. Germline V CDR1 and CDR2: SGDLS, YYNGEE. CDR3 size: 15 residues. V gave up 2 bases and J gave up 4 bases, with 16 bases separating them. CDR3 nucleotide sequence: TGTGCCAGCAGCGTTGAGCCAACCGGTCCATACGAGCAGTACTTC. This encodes CASSVEPTGPYEQYF.

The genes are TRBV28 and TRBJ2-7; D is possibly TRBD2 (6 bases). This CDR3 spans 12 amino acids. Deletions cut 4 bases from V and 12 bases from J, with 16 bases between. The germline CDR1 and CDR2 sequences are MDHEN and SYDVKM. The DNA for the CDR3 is TGTGCCAGCAGTTATAGGTGGGGGGTTATGTACTTC. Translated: CASSYRWGVMYF.